This T cell receptor beta chain was observed in a study of chemoradiotherapy in HPV16-positive cancers. This CDR3 has 12 residues. V was cut by 0 bases and J by 7 bases, with 5 bases left in between. CDR1 and CDR2 (germline): SGHRS, YFSETQ. TCRdb's copy holds only in-frame clones and misses some; the assay was immunoSEQ multiplex PCR. The data show about 33,000 clones, with 85% to 90% seen just once and around 1.9% held by the top ten. This receptor was identified in a human donor with HPV-associated anogenital cancer. The sequences come from blood, collected from a patient who underwent chemoradiotherapy. The genes are TRBV5-1 and TRBJ2-1; D gene unclear. The CDR3 DNA sequence: TGCGCCAGCAGCTTGGAGTTGAATGAGCAGTTCTTC. Amino acid sequence: CASSLELNEQFF.